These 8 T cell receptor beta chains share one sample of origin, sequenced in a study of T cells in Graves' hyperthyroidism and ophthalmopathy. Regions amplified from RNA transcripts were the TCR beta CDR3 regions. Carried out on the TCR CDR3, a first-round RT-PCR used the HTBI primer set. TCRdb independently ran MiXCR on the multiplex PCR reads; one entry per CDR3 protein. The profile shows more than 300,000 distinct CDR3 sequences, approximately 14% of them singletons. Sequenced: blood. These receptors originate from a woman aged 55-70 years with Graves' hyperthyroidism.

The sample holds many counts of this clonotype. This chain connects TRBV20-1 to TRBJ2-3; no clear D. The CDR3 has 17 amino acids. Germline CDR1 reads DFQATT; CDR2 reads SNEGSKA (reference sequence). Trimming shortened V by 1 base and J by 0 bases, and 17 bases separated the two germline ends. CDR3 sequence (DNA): TGCAGTGCTAGAGGCACCTGGGTTGGCGGTAGCACAGATACGCAGTATTTT. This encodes CSARGTWVGGSTDTQYF.

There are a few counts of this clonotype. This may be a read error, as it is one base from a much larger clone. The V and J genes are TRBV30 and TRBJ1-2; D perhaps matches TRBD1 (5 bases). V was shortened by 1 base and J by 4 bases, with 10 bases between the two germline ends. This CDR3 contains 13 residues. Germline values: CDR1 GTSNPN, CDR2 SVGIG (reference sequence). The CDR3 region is CAWSAGGTYGYTF. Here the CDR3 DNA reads TGTGCCTGGAGTGCGGGAGGGACCTATGGCTACACCTTC.

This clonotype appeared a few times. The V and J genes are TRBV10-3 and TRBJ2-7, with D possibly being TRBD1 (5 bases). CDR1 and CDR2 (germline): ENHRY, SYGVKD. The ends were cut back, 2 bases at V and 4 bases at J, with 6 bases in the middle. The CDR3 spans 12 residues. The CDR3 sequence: CAISERGYEQYF. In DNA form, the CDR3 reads TGTGCCATCAGTGAGAGGGGATACGAGCAGTACTTC.

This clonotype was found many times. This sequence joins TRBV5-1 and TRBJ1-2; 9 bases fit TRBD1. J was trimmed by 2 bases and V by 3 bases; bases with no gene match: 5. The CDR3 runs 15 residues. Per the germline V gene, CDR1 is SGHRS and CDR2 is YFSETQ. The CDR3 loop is CASSSLQGANYGYTF. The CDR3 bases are TGCGCCAGCAGCTCCCTACAGGGGGCGAACTATGGCTACACCTTC.

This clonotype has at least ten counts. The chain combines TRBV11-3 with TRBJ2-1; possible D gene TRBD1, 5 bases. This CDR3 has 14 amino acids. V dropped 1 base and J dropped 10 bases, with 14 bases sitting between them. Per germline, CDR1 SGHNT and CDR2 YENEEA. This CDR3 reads CASSLVKGLGEQFF. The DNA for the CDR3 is TGTGCCAGCAGCTTAGTGAAGGGGTTGGGAGAGCAGTTCTTC.

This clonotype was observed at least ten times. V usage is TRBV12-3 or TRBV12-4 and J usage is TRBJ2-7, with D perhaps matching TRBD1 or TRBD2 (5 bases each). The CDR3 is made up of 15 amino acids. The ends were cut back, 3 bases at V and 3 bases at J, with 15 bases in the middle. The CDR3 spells CASSFTRRTFYEQYF. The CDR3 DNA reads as TGTGCCAGCAGTTTCACTAGGAGGACATTCTACGAGCAGTACTTC.

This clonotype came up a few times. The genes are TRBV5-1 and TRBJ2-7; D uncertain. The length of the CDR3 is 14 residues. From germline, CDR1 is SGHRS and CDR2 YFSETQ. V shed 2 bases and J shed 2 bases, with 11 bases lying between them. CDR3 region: CASSFTEVPYEQYF. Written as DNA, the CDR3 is TGCGCCAGCAGCTTCACAGAAGTCCCCTACGAGCAGTACTTC. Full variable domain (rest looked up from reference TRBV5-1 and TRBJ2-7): KAGVTQTPRYLIKTRGQQVTLSCSPISGHRSVSWYQQTPGQGLQFLFEYFSETQRNKGNFPGRFSGRQFSNSRSEMNVSTLELGDSALYLCASSFTEVPYEQYFGPGTRLTVT.

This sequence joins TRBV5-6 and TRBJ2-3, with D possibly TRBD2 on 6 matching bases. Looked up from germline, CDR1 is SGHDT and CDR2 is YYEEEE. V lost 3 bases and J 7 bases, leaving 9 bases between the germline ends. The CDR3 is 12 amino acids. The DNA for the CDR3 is TGTGCCAGCAGCTCGGACTATTATACGCAGTATTTT. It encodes CASSSDYYTQYF.